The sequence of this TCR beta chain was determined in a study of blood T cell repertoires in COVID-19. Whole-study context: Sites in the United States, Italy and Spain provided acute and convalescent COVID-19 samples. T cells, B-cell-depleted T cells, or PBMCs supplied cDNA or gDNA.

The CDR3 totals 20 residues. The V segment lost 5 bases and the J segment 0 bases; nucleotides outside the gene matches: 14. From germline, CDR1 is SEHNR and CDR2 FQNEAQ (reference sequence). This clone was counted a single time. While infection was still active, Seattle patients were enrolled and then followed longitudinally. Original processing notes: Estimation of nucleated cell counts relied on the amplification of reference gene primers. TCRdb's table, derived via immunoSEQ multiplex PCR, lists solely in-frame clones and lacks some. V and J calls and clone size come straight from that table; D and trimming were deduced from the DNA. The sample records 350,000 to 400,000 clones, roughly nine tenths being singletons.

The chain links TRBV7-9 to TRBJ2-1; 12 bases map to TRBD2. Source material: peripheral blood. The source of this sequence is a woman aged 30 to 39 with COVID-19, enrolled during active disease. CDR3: CASSKKSSGRDFSSYNEQFF. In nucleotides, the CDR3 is TGTGCCAGCAGCAAGAAGTCTAGCGGGAGGGATTTTAGCTCCTACAATGAGCAGTTCTTC.